The 2 T cell receptor beta chains below were found in one sample sequenced in a study of CD8 T cells in Susac syndrome. After extraction with the RNeasy kit, roughly 0.5 to 1 ug of the RNA was reverse transcribed using random hexamers. Each CDR3 protein is one row after TCRdb ran MiXCR on the immunoSEQ multiplex PCR reads. This sample has under 200,000 distinct CDR3 sequences, with approximately 96% found just once. Sample: CD8+ T cells from PBMCs. These receptors originate from a human donor with multiple sclerosis.

This clonotype was picked up one time. The V gene is TRBV27, the J gene TRBJ1-6; 9 bases are a match to TRBD1. Trimming took 7 bases from V and 7 from J; bases not matched to a gene: 5. The CDR3 is 14 amino acids. Germline values: CDR1 MNHEY, CDR2 SMNVEV (reference sequence). The CDR3 bases are TGTGCCAGCACCCCGACAGGGGGAAATTCACCCCTCCACTTT. It codes for CASTPTGGNSPLHF.

This chain uses TRBV9 with TRBJ2-6; a weak D match, TRBD2 (5 bases). Looked up from germline, CDR1 is SGDLS and CDR2 is YYNGEE. The CDR3 contains 14 residues. V lost 4 bases, J lost 4 bases, and 9 bases lay in between. CDR3 nucleotide sequence: TGTGCCAGCAGCCGTGCTAGCGGGGCCAACGTCCTGACTTTC. It is translated as CASSRASGANVLTF.